Sequencing of this T cell receptor (beta chain) was carried out in a study of immune cell composition in non-small cell lung cancer. Study-level findings and limits: Adenocarcinomas with higher top tumour-associated clone frequency had more reactive TILs.

The assay was immunoSEQ multiplex PCR, and TCRdb's table has in-frame clones only and misses some. The table lists several thousand clones, 67% of them singletons. The normal lung sample lay at least 3 cm, and maximally far, from the tumour. V lost 5 bases, J lost 7 bases, and 11 bases lay in between. This CDR3 is 12 amino acids long. CDR1 and CDR2 (germline): LNHDA, SQIVND (reference sequence). Points on this clone: Its cognate antigen is unknown.

This clonotype originated in a human donor with non-small cell lung cancer. The sequenced sample consisted of non-adjacent lung tissue. The chain has TRBV19 and TRBJ1-1, with D possibly TRBD1 on 5 matching bases. Here the CDR3 DNA reads TGTGCCAGTAGTTTCACAGGTAGTGAAGCTTTCTTT. Its translation: CASSFTGSEAFF.